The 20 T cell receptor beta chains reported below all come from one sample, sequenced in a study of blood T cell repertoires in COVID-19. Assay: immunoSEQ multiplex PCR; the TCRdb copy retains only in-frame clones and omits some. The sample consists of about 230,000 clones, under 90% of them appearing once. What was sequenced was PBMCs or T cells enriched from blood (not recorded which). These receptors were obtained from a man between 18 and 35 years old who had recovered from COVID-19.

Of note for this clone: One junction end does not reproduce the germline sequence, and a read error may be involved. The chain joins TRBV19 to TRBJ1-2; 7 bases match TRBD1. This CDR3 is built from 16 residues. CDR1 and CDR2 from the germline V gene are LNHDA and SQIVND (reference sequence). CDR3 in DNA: TGTGCCAGCAGTAGGGCGCTGAGAGGGGGCAACTATGGCTACACCTTC. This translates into CASSRALRGGNYGYTF. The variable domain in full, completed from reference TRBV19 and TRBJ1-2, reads DGGITQSPKYLFRKEGQNVTLSCEQNLNHDAMYWYRQDPGQGLRLIYYSQIVNDFQKGDIAEGYSVSREKKESFPLTVTSAQKNPTAFYLCASSRALRGGNYGYTFGSGTRLTVV.

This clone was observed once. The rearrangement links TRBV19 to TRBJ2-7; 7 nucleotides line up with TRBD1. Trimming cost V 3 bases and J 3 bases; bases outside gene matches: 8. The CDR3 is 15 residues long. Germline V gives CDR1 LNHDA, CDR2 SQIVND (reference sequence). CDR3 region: CASSIAAGTDYEQYF. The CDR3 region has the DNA TGTGCCAGTAGTATTGCGGCCGGGACAGACTACGAGCAGTACTTC.

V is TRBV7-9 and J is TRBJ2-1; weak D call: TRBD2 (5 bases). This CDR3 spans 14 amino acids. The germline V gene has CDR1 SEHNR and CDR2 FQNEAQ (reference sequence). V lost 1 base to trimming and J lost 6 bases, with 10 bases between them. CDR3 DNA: TGTGCCAGCAGCTTAGATAGGACTGGCAATGAGCAGTTCTTC. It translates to CASSLDRTGNEQFF. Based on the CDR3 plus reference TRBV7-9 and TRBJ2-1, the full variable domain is DTGVSQNPRHKITKRGQNVTFRCDPISEHNRLYWYRQTLGQGPEFLTYFQNEAQLEKSRLLSDRFSAERPKGSFSTLEIQRTEQGDSAMYLCASSLDRTGNEQFFGPGTRLTVL.

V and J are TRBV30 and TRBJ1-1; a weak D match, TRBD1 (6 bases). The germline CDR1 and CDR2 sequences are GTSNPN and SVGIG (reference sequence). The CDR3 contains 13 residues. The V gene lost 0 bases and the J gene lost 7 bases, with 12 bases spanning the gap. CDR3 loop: CAWSVPSGDEAFF. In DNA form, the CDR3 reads TGTGCCTGGAGTGTACCCTCAGGGGATGAAGCTTTCTTT.

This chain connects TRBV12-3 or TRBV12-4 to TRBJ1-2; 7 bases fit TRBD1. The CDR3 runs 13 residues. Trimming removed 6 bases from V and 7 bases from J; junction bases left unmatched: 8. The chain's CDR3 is CASSAQGVGGYTF. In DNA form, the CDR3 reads TGTGCCAGCAGCGCTCAGGGGGTCGGTGGCTACACCTTC.

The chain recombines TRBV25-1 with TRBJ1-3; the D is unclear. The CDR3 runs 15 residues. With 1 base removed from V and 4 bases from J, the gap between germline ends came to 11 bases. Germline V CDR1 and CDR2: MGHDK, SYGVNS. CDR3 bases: TGTGCCAGCAGTGAATCCGGGGTTGTGGGAAACACCATATATTTT. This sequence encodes CASSESGVVGNTIYF.

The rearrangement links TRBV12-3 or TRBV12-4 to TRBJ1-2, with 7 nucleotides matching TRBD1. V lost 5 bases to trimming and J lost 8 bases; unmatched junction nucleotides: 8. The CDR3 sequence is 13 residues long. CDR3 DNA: TGTGCCAGCAGTCCGAACTACAGGGGCGGCTACACCTTC. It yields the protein CASSPNYRGGYTF.

For the CDR3, the DNA is TGTGCCAGTAGTAAACGGTCCGGCACTGAAGCTTTCTTT. Translation: CASSKRSGTEAFF. J is TRBJ1-1 and V is TRBV19; D gene uncertain. This CDR3 has 13 amino acids. Between the trimmed V and J ends, which lost 4 bases and 4 bases, there was a span of 10 bases. Per germline, CDR1 LNHDA and CDR2 SQIVND (reference sequence). Combining the CDR3 with reference TRBV19 and TRBJ1-1 gives the whole variable domain DGGITQSPKYLFRKEGQNVTLSCEQNLNHDAMYWYRQDPGQGLRLIYYSQIVNDFQKGDIAEGYSVSREKKESFPLTVTSAQKNPTAFYLCASSKRSGTEAFFGQGTRLTVV.

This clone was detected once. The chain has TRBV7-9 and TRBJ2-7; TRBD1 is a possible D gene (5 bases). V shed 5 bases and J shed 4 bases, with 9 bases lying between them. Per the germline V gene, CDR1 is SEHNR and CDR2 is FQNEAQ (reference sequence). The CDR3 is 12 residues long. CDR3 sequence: CASSPTDYEQYF. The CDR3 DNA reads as TGTGCCAGCAGCCCGACAGATTACGAGCAGTACTTC.

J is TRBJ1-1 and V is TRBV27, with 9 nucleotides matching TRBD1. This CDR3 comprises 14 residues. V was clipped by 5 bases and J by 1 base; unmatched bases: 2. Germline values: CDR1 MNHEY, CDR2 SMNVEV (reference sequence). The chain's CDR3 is CASSDRGWNTEAFF. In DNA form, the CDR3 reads TGTGCCAGCAGTGACAGGGGGTGGAACACTGAAGCTTTCTTT.

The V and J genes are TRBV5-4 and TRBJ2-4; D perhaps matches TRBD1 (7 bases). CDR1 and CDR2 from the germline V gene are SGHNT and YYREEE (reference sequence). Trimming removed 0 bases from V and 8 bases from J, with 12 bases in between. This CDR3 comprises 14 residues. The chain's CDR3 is CASSLGQGGDIQYF. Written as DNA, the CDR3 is TGTGCCAGCAGCTTGGGACAGGGCGGGGACATTCAGTACTTC.

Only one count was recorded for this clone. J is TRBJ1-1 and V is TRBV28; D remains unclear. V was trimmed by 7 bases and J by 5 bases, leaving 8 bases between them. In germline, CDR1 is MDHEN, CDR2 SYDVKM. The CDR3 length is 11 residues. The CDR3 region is CASTSLTEAFF. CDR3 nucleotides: TGTGCCAGCACGTCCTTAACTGAAGCTTTCTTT.

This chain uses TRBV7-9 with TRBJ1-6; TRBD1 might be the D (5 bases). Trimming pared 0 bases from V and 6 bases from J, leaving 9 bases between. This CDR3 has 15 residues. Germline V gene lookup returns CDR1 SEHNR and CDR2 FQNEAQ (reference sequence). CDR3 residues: CASSLAQGSNSPLHF. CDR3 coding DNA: TGTGCCAGCAGCTTAGCGCAGGGTAGTAATTCACCCCTCCACTTT.

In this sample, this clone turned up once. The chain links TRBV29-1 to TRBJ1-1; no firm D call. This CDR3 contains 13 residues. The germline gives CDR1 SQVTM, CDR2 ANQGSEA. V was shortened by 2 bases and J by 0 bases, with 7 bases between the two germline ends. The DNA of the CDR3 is TGCAGCGTTGAAAGCGGCCTGAACACTGAAGCTTTCTTT. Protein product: CSVESGLNTEAFF.

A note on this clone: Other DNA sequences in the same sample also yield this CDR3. The DNA of the CDR3 is TGTGCCAGCAGCTCCTCGGGGGGCTCCTACGAGCAGTACTTC. Translation gives CASSSSGGSYEQYF. V gene TRBV7-9 combines with J gene TRBJ2-7; 7 bases fit TRBD2. There are 14 residues in the CDR3. The V and J ends lost 4 bases and 0 bases, in that order; junction bases with no gene match: 3. Per the germline V gene, CDR1 is SEHNR and CDR2 is FQNEAQ (reference sequence). Based on the CDR3 plus reference TRBV7-9 and TRBJ2-7, the full variable domain is DTGVSQNPRHKITKRGQNVTFRCDPISEHNRLYWYRQTLGQGPEFLTYFQNEAQLEKSRLLSDRFSAERPKGSFSTLEIQRTEQGDSAMYLCASSSSGGSYEQYFGPGTRLTVT.

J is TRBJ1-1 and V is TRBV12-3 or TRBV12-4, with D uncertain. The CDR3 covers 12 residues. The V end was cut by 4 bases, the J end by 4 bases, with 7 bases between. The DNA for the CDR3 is TGTGCCAGCAGTTCTCGGGGCACTGAAGCTTTCTTT. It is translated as CASSSRGTEAFF.

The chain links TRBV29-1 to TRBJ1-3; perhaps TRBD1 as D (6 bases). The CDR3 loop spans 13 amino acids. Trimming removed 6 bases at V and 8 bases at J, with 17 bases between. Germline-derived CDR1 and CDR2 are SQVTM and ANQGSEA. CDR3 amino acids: CSVPGEIRDTIYF. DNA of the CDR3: TGCAGCGTCCCAGGGGAAATCCGAGACACCATATATTTT.

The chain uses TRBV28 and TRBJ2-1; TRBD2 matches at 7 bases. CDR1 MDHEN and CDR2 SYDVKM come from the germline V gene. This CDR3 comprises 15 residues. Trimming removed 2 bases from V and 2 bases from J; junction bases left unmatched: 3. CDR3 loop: CASSLAGEAYNEQFF. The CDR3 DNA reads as TGTGCCAGCAGTTTAGCGGGAGAGGCCTACAATGAGCAGTTCTTC.

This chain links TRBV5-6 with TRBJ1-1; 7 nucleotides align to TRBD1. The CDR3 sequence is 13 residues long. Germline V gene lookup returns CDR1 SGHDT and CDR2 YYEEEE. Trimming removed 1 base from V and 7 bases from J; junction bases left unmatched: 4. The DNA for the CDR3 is TGTGCCAGCAGCTTGCTTCGGGACAGTGAAGCTTTCTTT. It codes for CASSLLRDSEAFF.

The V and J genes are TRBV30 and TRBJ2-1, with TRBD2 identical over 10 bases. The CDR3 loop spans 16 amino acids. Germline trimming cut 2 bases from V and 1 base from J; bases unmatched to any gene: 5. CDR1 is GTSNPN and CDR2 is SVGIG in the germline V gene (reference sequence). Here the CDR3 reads CAWSWLAGGSYNEQFF. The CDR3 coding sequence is TGTGCCTGGAGTTGGTTAGCGGGGGGTTCCTACAATGAGCAGTTCTTC.